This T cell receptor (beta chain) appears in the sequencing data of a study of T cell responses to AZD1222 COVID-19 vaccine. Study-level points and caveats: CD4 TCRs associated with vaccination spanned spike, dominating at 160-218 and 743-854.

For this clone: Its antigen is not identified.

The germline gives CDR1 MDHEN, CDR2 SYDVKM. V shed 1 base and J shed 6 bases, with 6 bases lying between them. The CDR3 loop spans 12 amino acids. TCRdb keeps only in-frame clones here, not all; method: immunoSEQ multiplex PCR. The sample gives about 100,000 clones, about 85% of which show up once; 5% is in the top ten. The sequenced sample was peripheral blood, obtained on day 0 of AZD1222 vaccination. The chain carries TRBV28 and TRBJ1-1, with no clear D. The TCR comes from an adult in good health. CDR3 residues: CASSLFGAEAFF. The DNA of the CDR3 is TGTGCCAGCAGTTTATTCGGCGCTGAAGCTTTCTTT.